The present entry profiles one T cell receptor beta chain with its context. This sample is part of a study of blood T cell repertoires in COVID-19. For the study at large: PBMCs, B-cell-depleted T cells, or T cells were the source of the cDNA or gDNA that made up the material.

Under the authors' procedure: Estimates of nucleated cell counts were drawn from the amplification of reference gene primers. TCRdb keeps only in-frame clones here, not all; method: immunoSEQ multiplex PCR. Clonal size and the V and J genes are those of that table, whereas D and trimming came from the DNA. The repertoire holds 120,000 or so clones, with around 79% as singletons. The trim removed 2 bases at V and 3 bases at J, leaving 1 base unmatched. The CDR3 spans 15 residues. The germline V gene has CDR1 MDHEN and CDR2 SYDVKM. The sample was peripheral blood. The sequence was collected from a man aged 45-65 years with acute or convalescent COVID-19. The chain links TRBV28 to TRBJ1-3, with 10 bases identical to TRBD1. The CDR3 DNA reads TGTGCCAGCAGTTTAGACAGGGGGCATGGAAACACCATATATTTT. Protein product: CASSLDRGHGNTIYF.